This T cell receptor (beta chain) was captured by sequencing in a study of T cell responses to AZD1222 COVID-19 vaccine. Using immunoSEQ multiplex PCR, the repertoire was profiled, and TCRdb retains in-frame clones only, with some absent. The sample has about 88,000 clones; under 95% are singletons. V shed 3 bases and J shed 2 bases, with 8 bases lying between them. The V gene's germline CDR1 is LNHDA and CDR2 SQIVND (reference sequence). The CDR3 contains 13 residues. The TCR sequence derives from an adult in good health. The sample was peripheral blood, taken on day 0 of AZD1222 vaccination. The chain is built from TRBV19 and TRBJ2-7; D perhaps matches TRBD1 (6 bases). The CDR3 sequence is CASSIAGAYEQYF. The CDR3 bases are TGTGCCAGTAGTATCGCAGGGGCCTACGAGCAGTACTTC.